The 13 T cell receptor beta chains listed next were all sequenced from one sample in a study of CD8 T cells in ankylosing spondylitis. TCRdb itself ran the 5' RACE reads through MiXCR, one entry per CDR3 protein. The repertoire holds about 310,000 distinct CDR3 sequences, with less than 25% as singletons. Input material: blood, either unsorted or a sorted T cell fraction (not recorded which). Every receptor here comes from a female donor with ankylosing spondylitis or in good health (not recorded which).

In its sample, this clonotype was seen a few times. The V and J genes are TRBV5-1 and TRBJ2-7, with 8 bases that match TRBD1. The CDR3 sequence is 13 residues long. The germline V gene encodes CDR1 SGHRS and CDR2 YFSETQ. V lost 3 bases, J lost 7 bases, and 6 bases stayed unmatched. The CDR3 sequence: CASSSTGVGEQYF. CDR3 DNA: TGCGCCAGCAGCTCGACAGGGGTAGGGGAGCAGTACTTC.

A few counts support this clonotype. The chain is built from TRBV6-1 and TRBJ1-4; 7 positions agree with TRBD1. Germline lookup yields CDR1 MNHNS and CDR2 SASEGT. V was pared by 6 bases and J by 8 bases, with 18 bases of the junction left unmatched. The CDR3 consists of 17 residues. The CDR3 coding sequence is TGTGCCAGCAGCGACGCGGGACAGCGGGCCTCCTTGGAAAAACTGTTTTTT. It encodes CASSDAGQRASLEKLFF.

This chain uses TRBV6-1 with TRBJ1-1; D might be TRBD1 (5 bases). Germline assignment: CDR1 MNHNS and CDR2 SASEGT. V was cut by 7 bases and J by 1 base, with 16 bases left in between. The CDR3 runs to 15 residues. The DNA of the CDR3 is TGTGCCAGCATCTCACCAGGGCGAAGGAACACTGAAGCTTTCTTT. Encoded protein: CASISPGRRNTEAFF.

This chain connects TRBV6-5 to TRBJ2-4, with 7 positions matching TRBD1. The CDR3 runs to 15 residues. J gave up 5 bases and V 5 bases, and 9 bases lay outside the gene matches. Per germline, CDR1 MNHEY and CDR2 SVGAGI. Here the CDR3 reads CASSGQEDEENIQYF. DNA of the CDR3: TGTGCCAGCAGTGGACAGGAAGACGAGGAAAACATTCAGTACTTC.

The V call is TRBV12-3 or TRBV12-4, the J call TRBJ2-1; no clear D. V was pared by 7 bases and J by 9 bases, with 16 bases between. CDR3 length equals 13 residues. CDR3 amino acids: CASTPVEFGEQFF. CDR3 nucleotide sequence: TGTGCCAGCACCCCCGTGGAGTTCGGTGAGCAGTTCTTC.

Details on this clonotype: A junction end diverges from the germline sequence, so it may reflect a read error. In DNA, the CDR3 is TGTGCCAGCAGTGAAGCGAAACATGGAAGGCTTCGCGGCTTC. Translated, it gives CASSEAKHGRLRGF. The chain combines TRBV2 with TRBJ2-4; no firm D call. The CDR3 is made up of 14 amino acids. Germline V gene sequence: CDR1 SNHLY, CDR2 FYNNEI. The full variable domain, with the rest looked up from reference TRBV2 and TRBJ2-4, is EPEVTQTPSHQVTQMGQEVILRCVPISNHLYFYWYRQILGQKVEFLVSFYNNEISEKSEIFDDQFSVERPDGSNFTLKIRSTKLEDSAMYFCASSEAKHGRLRGFGAGTRLSVL.

Here the CDR3 DNA reads TGCGCCAGCAGCTGGAGGCAGGGAGAGCAGTACTTC. Protein product: CASSWRQGEQYF. This chain joins TRBV5-1 and TRBJ2-7; D assignment may be TRBD1 or TRBD2 (5 bases each). V lost 3 bases and J 7 bases, leaving 11 bases between the germline ends. The CDR3 totals 12 residues. The germline gives CDR1 SGHRS, CDR2 YFSETQ.

This clonotype has just one count. This CDR3 is CASSNLYSNQPQHF. For the CDR3, the DNA is TGTGCCAGTAGTAATCTGTATAGCAATCAGCCCCAGCATTTT. The chain couples TRBV19 to TRBJ1-5, with D hard to call. The ends were cut back, 4 bases at V and 0 bases at J, with 7 bases in the middle. This CDR3 is 14 amino acids long. The germline V gene has CDR1 LNHDA and CDR2 SQIVND (reference sequence).

The J gene is TRBJ2-1, the V gene TRBV25-1, with 7 bases matching TRBD2. J was trimmed by 8 bases and V by 4 bases; bases with no gene match: 8. This CDR3 region has 14 residues. Germline V lookup: CDR1 MGHDK, CDR2 SYGVNS. CDR3 loop: CASSARGGIHEQFF. The DNA of the CDR3 is TGTGCCAGCAGTGCGAGGGGAGGGATACATGAGCAGTTCTTC.

This clonotype was observed a single time. The J gene is TRBJ2-3, the V gene TRBV20-1; tentative D call: TRBD2 (6 bases). This CDR3 is built from 16 residues. Trimming took 4 bases from V and 7 from J, leaving 24 bases between them. The V gene's germline CDR1 is DFQATT and CDR2 SNEGSKA (reference sequence). CDR3 coding DNA: TGCAGTGCTACCCCCCTGGCTAGCGACCCTCTGAATACGCAGTATTTT. Translating it yields CSATPLASDPLNTQYF.

This clonotype has just a few counts. This sequence joins TRBV12-3 or TRBV12-4 and TRBJ2-4; no firm D call. Trimming took off 1 base at V and 8 bases at J, with 6 bases between the two ends. This CDR3 has 12 residues. CDR3 nucleotides: TGTGCCAGCAGTTTAGGACCCGACATTCAGTACTTC. It specifies CASSLGPDIQYF.

The chain links TRBV27 to TRBJ2-7; no clear D. Per germline, CDR1 MNHEY and CDR2 SMNVEV (reference sequence). This CDR3 contains 15 residues. The V end lost 0 bases, the J end lost 0 bases, and 9 bases lay between the germline ends. CDR3 coding DNA: TGTGCCAGCAGTTTATCCTGGGGTCCCTCCTACGAGCAGTACTTC. Translation gives CASSLSWGPSYEQYF.

This clonotype was counted once. This rearrangement joins TRBV6-4 to TRBJ2-1; perhaps TRBD2 as D (6 bases). CDR1 is MRHNA, CDR2 SNTAGT, per germline. Trimming shortened V by 6 bases and J by 10 bases, and 22 bases separated the two germline ends. The CDR3 runs 15 residues. CDR3 in amino acids: CASSPTSSRGGEQFF. DNA for the CDR3: TGTGCCAGCAGCCCCACCTCCTCTCGTGGAGGGGAGCAGTTCTTC.